What follows describes a single T cell receptor (beta chain). CDR1 is WNHNN, CDR2 SYGVQD, per germline (reference sequence). V lost 3 bases and J lost 4; bases outside the gene matches: 5. CDR3 length equals 15 residues. The data originate from a study of blood T cell repertoires in COVID-19. At the level of the study: Some COVID-19 samples were acute and others convalescent; all came from the United States, Italy and Spain. The analysed material was cDNA or gDNA that came from T cells, B-cell-depleted T cells, or PBMCs.

Original analysis: Estimates of nucleated cell counts were drawn from the amplification of reference gene primers. Sequenced by immunoSEQ multiplex PCR; TCRdb stores in-frame clones only, minus some. Clonal size and the V and J genes are those of that table, whereas D and trimming came from the DNA. This table holds 100,000 to 150,000 clones, approximately 84% found once. V usage is TRBV10-1 and J usage is TRBJ2-7; 11 bases are shared with TRBD2. The clonotype originates from a woman aged 60-75 years with acute or convalescent COVID-19. Sequencing used peripheral blood. CDR3 sequence: CASSDPGLAAYEQYV. Here the CDR3 DNA reads TGCGCCAGCAGTGACCCGGGACTAGCGGCGTACGAGCAGTACGTC.